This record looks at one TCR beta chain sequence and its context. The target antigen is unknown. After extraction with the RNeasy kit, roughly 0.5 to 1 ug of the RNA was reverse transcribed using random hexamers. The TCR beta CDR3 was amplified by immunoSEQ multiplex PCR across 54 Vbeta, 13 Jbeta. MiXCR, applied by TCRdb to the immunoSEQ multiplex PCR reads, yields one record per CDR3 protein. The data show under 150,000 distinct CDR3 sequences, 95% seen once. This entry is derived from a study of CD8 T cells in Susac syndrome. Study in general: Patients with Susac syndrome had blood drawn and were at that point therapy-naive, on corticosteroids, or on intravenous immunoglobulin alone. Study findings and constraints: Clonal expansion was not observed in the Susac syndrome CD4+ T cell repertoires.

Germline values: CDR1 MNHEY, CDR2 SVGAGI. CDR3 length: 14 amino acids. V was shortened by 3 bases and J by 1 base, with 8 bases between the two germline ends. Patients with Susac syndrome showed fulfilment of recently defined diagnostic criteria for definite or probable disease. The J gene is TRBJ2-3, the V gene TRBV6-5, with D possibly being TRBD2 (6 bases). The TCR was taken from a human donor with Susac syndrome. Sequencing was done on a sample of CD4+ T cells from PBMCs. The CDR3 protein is CASSYAGRTDTQYF. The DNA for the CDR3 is TGTGCCAGCAGTTATGCGGGGCGCACAGATACGCAGTATTTT.